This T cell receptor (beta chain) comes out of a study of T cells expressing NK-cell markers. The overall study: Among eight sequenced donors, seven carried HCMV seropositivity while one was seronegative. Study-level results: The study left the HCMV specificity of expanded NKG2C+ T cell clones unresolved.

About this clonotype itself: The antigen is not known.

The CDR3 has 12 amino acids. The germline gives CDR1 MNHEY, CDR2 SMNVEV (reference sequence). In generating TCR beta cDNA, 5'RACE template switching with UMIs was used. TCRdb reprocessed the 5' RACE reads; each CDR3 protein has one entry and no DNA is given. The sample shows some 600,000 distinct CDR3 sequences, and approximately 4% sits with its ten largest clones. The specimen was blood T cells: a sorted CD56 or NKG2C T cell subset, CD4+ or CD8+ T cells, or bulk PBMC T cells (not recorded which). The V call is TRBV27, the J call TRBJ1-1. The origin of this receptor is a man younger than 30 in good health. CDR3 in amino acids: CASGARYPGAFF.